Included here is one T cell receptor (beta chain) sequence, with context. Antigen specificity is unknown. The data stem from a study of T cells in localized non-small cell lung cancer. Sequencing was performed with immunoSEQ multiplex PCR; in TCRdb, only in-frame clones are kept and a portion is missing. In the table there are 30,000 to 35,000 clones, roughly 86% of which are singletons. Study conclusions and caveats: There was higher T cell clonality in uninvolved adjacent lung than in tumor, and it was highest there. There were a median 57 of the top 100 tumor clones appearing in adjacent lung. Only one tumor region went through sequencing, so heterogeneity may still be there.

CDR3 length equals 15 residues. From germline, CDR1 is MNHEY and CDR2 SVGAGI. Trimming at V came to 5 bases and at J to 3 bases, leaving 10 bases not matched to a gene. Sequenced here: peripheral blood, sampled before any cancer treatment. The chain has TRBV6-5 and TRBJ2-7; TRBD2 matches at 7 bases. This TCR was recovered from a woman between 35 and 70 years old with stage I lung adenocarcinoma. The CDR3 coding sequence is TGTGCCAGCAGTCCATATCGCGGGGGTAGCTACGAGCAGTACTTC. It specifies CASSPYRGGSYEQYF.